Below are 20 T cell receptor beta chains sequenced from a single sample in a study of blood T cell repertoires in COVID-19 (dated by TCRdb to the early 2020s). Library prep was done by the immunoSEQ multiplex PCR assay. TCRdb re-hosts the immuneACCESS table, in-frame sequences only. Its copies lack some clones; in the studies checked, an unresolved V gene accounts for under half of them, and the cause for the rest is not known. The sample contains a few hundred thousand clones, approximately 90% of them found a single time. Less than 1.5% of the sample belongs to the ten largest clones. Sample: PBMCs or T cells enriched from blood (not recorded which). The receptors were sampled from a man aged 25 to 40 who had recovered from COVID-19.

The V and J genes are TRBV4-3 and TRBJ2-7, with 8 nucleotides matching TRBD1. The CDR3 extends over 14 amino acids. Germline V lookup: CDR1 LGHNA, CDR2 YSLEER. With V trimmed by 5 bases and J by 4 bases, 7 bases remained unmatched. Written as DNA, the CDR3 is TGCGCCAGCAGCTTCGGGACAGGAACTTACGAGCAGTACTTC. Encoded protein: CASSFGTGTYEQYF.

V is TRBV6-2 or TRBV6-3 and J is TRBJ2-7; D is uncertain. Trimming cost V 5 bases and J 2 bases, with 13 bases left between them. The CDR3 runs to 14 residues. Germline CDR1 is MNHEY and CDR2 is SVGEGT. The CDR3 loop is CASSTPGYAYEQYF. CDR3 bases: TGTGCCAGCAGTACCCCGGGTTACGCCTACGAGCAGTACTTC.

The chain has TRBV19 and TRBJ1-2; 8 nucleotides match TRBD1. The CDR3 totals 14 residues. The junction had 6 bases not matched to a gene; V was cut back by 3 bases and J by 6 bases. The V gene's germline CDR1 is LNHDA and CDR2 SQIVND (reference sequence). The CDR3 bases are TGTGCCAGTAGTATCTGGCAGGGGGCTCATGGCTACACCTTC. The encoded protein is CASSIWQGAHGYTF.

This chain links TRBV19 with TRBJ2-3; tentatively, D is TRBD2 (6 bases). From germline, CDR1 is LNHDA and CDR2 SQIVND (reference sequence). The CDR3 totals 14 residues. V lost 4 bases and J 0 bases, leaving 8 bases between the germline ends. The CDR3 nucleotides read TGTGCCAGTAGTAATCTAGCGAGCACAGATACGCAGTATTTT. This sequence encodes CASSNLASTDTQYF. Full variable domain (remainder filled in from reference TRBV19 and TRBJ2-3): DGGITQSPKYLFRKEGQNVTLSCEQNLNHDAMYWYRQDPGQGLRLIYYSQIVNDFQKGDIAEGYSVSREKKESFPLTVTSAQKNPTAFYLCASSNLASTDTQYFGPGTRLTVL.

This sequence joins TRBV5-8 and TRBJ1-2, with D unresolved. The CDR3 is 17 residues long. Trimming pared 0 bases from V and 4 bases from J, leaving 19 bases between. The germline CDR1 and CDR2 sequences are SGHTS and YDEGEE. The CDR3 loop is CASSLVWAVKRGYGYTF. Written as DNA, the CDR3 is TGTGCCAGCAGCTTGGTCTGGGCTGTCAAGCGGGGCTATGGCTACACCTTC.

CDR3 DNA sequence: TGTGCCACCAGCAGAGGACAGTACAATCAGCCCCAGCATTTT. This translates into CATSRGQYNQPQHF. V gene TRBV15 combines with J gene TRBJ1-5, with TRBD1 as a possible D gene (5 bases). Germline-derived CDR1 and CDR2 are LNHNV and YYDKDF (reference sequence). Trimming removed 1 base from V and 3 bases from J, with 7 bases in between. The CDR3 loop spans 14 amino acids.

In its sample, this clone was seen once. This chain uses TRBV6-5 with TRBJ1-5, with 7 bases identical to TRBD1. This CDR3 has 14 residues. Germline V lookup: CDR1 MNHEY, CDR2 SVGAGI. J was trimmed by 5 bases and V by 5 bases; bases with no gene match: 6. The CDR3 is CASSTNRGDQPQHF. CDR3 nucleotides: TGTGCCAGCAGTACAAACAGGGGTGATCAGCCCCAGCATTTT.

V usage is TRBV2 and J usage is TRBJ2-2; a weak D match, TRBD2 (7 bases). V lost 6 bases and J lost 4, with 12 bases in between. The CDR3 length is 14 residues. The germline gives CDR1 SNHLY, CDR2 FYNNEI. CDR3: CASRGGGRTGELFF. The CDR3 bases are TGTGCCAGCAGGGGAGGGGGACGCACCGGGGAGCTGTTTTTT.

Note on this clone: One end of the junction fails to match germline, which may point to a read error. The gene calls are TRBV7-9 and TRBJ2-2; D is perhaps TRBD2 (5 bases). Germline CDR1 and CDR2: SEHNR and FQNEAQ (reference sequence). CDR3 length equals 19 residues. This CDR3 reads CASSLALSSPGSNTGELFF. CDR3 DNA: TGTGCCAGCAGCTTAGCGCTCAGTTCACCGGGATCGAACACCGGGGAGCTATTTTTT.

J is TRBJ2-4 and V is TRBV7-9; 8 bases map to TRBD2. Germline values: CDR1 SEHNR, CDR2 FQNEAQ (reference sequence). This CDR3 spans 15 amino acids. Germline trimming cut 2 bases from V and 5 bases from J; bases unmatched to any gene: 5. Written as DNA, the CDR3 is TGTGCCAGCAGCTTAACGGCGGGGGGTCAAAACATTCAGTACTTC. Its protein product is CASSLTAGGQNIQYF.

The rearrangement joins TRBV5-1 to TRBJ2-7; 8 bases map to TRBD1. CDR3 length: 14 residues. The V gene's germline CDR1 is SGHRS and CDR2 YFSETQ. Losses at the gene ends were 0 bases for V and 9 bases for J; bases not matched to a gene: 8. In DNA, the CDR3 is TGCGCCAGCAGCTTGGACAGGGGGGCTACGAGGCAGTACTTC. Amino acids: CASSLDRGATRQYF. Looking up the rest from reference TRBV5-1 and TRBJ2-7 gives the full variable domain: KAGVTQTPRYLIKTRGQQVTLSCSPISGHRSVSWYQQTPGQGLQFLFEYFSETQRNKGNFPGRFSGRQFSNSRSEMNVSTLELGDSALYLCASSLDRGATRQYFGPGTRLTVT.

The chain joins TRBV7-9 to TRBJ1-5; perhaps TRBD1 as D (5 bases). CDR1 SEHNR and CDR2 FQNEAQ come from the germline V gene (reference sequence). Between the trimmed V and J ends, which lost 4 bases and 5 bases, there was a span of 6 bases. This CDR3 spans 12 amino acids. CDR3 loop: CASSWGYQPQHF. The CDR3 DNA follows: TGTGCCAGCAGCTGGGGCTATCAGCCCCAGCATTTT.

The rearrangement links TRBV18 to TRBJ2-5; D possibly corresponds to TRBD2 (6 bases). Germline-derived CDR1 and CDR2 are KGHSH and LQKENI. Trimming shortened V by 4 bases and J by 2 bases, and 8 bases separated the two germline ends. The CDR3 sequence is 13 residues long. The DNA of the CDR3 is TGTGCCAGCTCACGGGACTTGCAAGAGACCCAGTACTTC. Its translation: CASSRDLQETQYF.

The rearrangement links TRBV5-1 to TRBJ2-1, with 9 bases that match TRBD1. CDR1 is SGHRS and CDR2 is YFSETQ in the germline V gene. J gave up 0 bases and V 4 bases, and 2 bases lay outside the gene matches. This CDR3 comprises 15 residues. In DNA, the CDR3 is TGCGCCAGCAGCGAGGGACAGGGCTCCTACAATGAGCAGTTCTTC. It is translated as CASSEGQGSYNEQFF.

This chain connects TRBV27 to TRBJ2-1, with D maybe TRBD2 (6 bases). Looked up from germline, CDR1 is MNHEY and CDR2 is SMNVEV (reference sequence). Trimming pared 5 bases from V and 8 bases from J, leaving 19 bases between. The CDR3 covers 15 residues. CDR3: CASSLGTRPGYEQFF. The DNA for the CDR3 is TGTGCCAGCAGTCTCGGGACTCGTCCGGGTTATGAGCAGTTCTTC.

The J gene is TRBJ1-2, the V gene TRBV9; the D is unclear. Per the germline V gene, CDR1 is SGDLS and CDR2 is YYNGEE. Trimming removed 6 bases at V and 6 bases at J, with 9 bases between. This CDR3 is built from 11 residues. CDR3 loop: CASKVGDGYTF. CDR3 nucleotide sequence: TGTGCCAGCAAGGTGGGAGATGGCTACACCTTC.

The chain is built from TRBV9 and TRBJ1-2; 8 bases fit TRBD1. Germline CDR1 reads SGDLS; CDR2 reads YYNGEE. Unmatched junction bases numbered 7, after V lost 5 bases and J lost 4 bases. CDR3 size: 14 residues. This CDR3 is CASRQTGQAYGYTF. CDR3 DNA sequence: TGTGCCAGCAGACAAACGGGACAGGCCTATGGCTACACCTTC.

This rearrangement joins TRBV19 to TRBJ2-4, with 10 bases matching TRBD1. The CDR3 runs to 17 residues. The V gene end was trimmed by 1 base and the J gene end by 1 base; junction bases not matched to a gene: 4. From germline, CDR1 is LNHDA and CDR2 SQIVND (reference sequence). CDR3 coding DNA: TGTGCCAGTAGTATAGCCGCGGGACAGGGGGCCAAAAACATTCAGTACTTC. It encodes CASSIAAGQGAKNIQYF.

This chain connects TRBV9 to TRBJ2-7; weak D call: TRBD1 (6 bases). The CDR3 contains 13 residues. Germline V CDR1 and CDR2: SGDLS, YYNGEE. V was cut by 3 bases and J by 6 bases, with 13 bases left in between. CDR3 residues: CASSATGLGEQYF. As DNA, the CDR3 is TGTGCCAGCAGCGCCACAGGGCTCGGCGAGCAGTACTTC.

The chain couples TRBV11-2 to TRBJ1-2; a weak D match, TRBD1 (5 bases). This CDR3 is 13 amino acids long. V lost 5 bases, J lost 3 bases, and 10 bases lay in between. CDR1 SGHAT and CDR2 FQNNGV come from the germline V gene. The CDR3 sequence is CASSKQADYGYTF. DNA for the CDR3: TGTGCCAGCAGCAAACAGGCGGACTATGGCTACACCTTC.